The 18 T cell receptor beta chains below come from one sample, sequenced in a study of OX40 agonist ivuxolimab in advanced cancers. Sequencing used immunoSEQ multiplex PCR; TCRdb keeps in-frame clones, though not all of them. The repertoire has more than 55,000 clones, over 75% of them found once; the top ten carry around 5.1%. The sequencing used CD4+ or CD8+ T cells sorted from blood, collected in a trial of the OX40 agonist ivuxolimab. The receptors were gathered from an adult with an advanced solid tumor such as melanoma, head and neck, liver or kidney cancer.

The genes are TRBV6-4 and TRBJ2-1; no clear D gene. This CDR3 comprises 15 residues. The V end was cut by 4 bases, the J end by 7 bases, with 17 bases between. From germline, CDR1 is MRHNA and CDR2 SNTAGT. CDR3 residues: CASSAGSSRSNEQFF. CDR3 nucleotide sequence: TGTGCCAGCAGTGCGGGCTCCTCGAGGAGTAATGAGCAGTTCTTC.

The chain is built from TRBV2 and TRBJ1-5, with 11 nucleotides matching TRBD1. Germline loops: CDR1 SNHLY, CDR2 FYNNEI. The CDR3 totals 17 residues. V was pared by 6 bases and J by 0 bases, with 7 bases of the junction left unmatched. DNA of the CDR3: TGTGCCAGCAGGGGTACGGGACAGGGGGTTAGCAATCAGCCCCAGCATTTT. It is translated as CASRGTGQGVSNQPQHF.

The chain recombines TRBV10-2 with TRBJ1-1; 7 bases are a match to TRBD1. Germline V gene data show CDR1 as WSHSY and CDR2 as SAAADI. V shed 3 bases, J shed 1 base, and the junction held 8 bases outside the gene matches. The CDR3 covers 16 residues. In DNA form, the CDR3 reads TGCGCCAGCAGTGATTTCTTGAGACAGGGGAACACTGAAGCTTTCTTT. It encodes CASSDFLRQGNTEAFF.

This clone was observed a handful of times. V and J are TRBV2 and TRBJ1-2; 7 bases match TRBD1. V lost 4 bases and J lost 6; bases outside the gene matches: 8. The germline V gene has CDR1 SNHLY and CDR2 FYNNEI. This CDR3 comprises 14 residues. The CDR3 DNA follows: TGTGCCAGCAGTGTGGAACAGGGGACCGATGGCTACACCTTC. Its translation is CASSVEQGTDGYTF.

The CDR3 nucleotides are TGTGCCAGCAGTGGACGTGGCACCGGGGAGCTGTTTTTT. Its protein is CASSGRGTGELFF. This chain links TRBV27 with TRBJ2-2; D uncertain. V lost 5 bases, J lost 4 bases, and 8 bases lay in between. Germline CDR1 reads MNHEY; CDR2 reads SMNVEV (reference sequence). CDR3 length: 13 residues.

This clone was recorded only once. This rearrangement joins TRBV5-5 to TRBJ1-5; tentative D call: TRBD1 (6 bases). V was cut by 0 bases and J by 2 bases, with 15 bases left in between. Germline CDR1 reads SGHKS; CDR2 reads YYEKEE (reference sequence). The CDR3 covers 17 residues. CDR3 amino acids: CASSLEGQSIGNQPQHF. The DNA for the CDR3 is TGTGCCAGCAGCTTGGAAGGACAGTCTATCGGCAATCAGCCCCAGCATTTT.

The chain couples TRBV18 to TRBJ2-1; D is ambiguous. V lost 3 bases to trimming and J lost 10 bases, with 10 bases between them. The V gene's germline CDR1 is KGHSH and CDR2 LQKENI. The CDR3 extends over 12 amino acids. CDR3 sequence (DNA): TGTGCCAGCTCACCTTACAGAGCCGAGCAGTTCTTC. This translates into CASSPYRAEQFF.

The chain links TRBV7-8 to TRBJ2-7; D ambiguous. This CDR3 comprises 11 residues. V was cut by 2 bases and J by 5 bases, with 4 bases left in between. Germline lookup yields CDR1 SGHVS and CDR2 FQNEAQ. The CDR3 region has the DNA TGTGCCAGCAGCTTAAGGGACGAGCAGTACTTC. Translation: CASSLRDEQYF.

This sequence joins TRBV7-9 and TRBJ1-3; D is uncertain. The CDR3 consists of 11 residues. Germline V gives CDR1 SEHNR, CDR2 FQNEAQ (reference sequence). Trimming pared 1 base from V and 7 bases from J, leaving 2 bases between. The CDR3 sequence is CASSLENTIYF. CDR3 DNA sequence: TGTGCCAGCAGCTTAGAGAACACCATATATTTT.

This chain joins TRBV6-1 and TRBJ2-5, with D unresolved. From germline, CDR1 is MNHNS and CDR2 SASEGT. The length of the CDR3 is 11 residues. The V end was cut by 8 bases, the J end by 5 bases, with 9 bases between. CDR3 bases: TGTGCCAGCCAACGTTGGGAGACCCAGTACTTC. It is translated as CASQRWETQYF.

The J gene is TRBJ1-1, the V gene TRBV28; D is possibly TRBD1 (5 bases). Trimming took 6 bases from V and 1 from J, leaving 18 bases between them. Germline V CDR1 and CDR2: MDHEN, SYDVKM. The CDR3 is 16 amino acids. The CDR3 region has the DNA TGTGCCAGCAGCCCTGGATCTCTGGGGGAGAACACTGAAGCTTTCTTT. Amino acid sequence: CASSPGSLGENTEAFF.

CDR3 sequence: CASSLRGQGSHEQYF. Written as DNA, the CDR3 is TGTGCCAGCAGCTTAAGGGGACAGGGGTCACACGAGCAGTACTTC. This chain links TRBV7-9 with TRBJ2-7, with TRBD1 matching 10 bases. The germline V gene has CDR1 SEHNR and CDR2 FQNEAQ (reference sequence). The CDR3 extends over 15 amino acids. V dropped 2 bases and J dropped 5; count of bases not matched to a gene: 6.

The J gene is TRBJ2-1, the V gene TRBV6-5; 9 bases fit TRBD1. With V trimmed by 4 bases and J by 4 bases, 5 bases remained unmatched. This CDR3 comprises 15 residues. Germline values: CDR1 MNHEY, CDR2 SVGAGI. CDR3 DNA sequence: TGTGCCAGCAGTTTTGGGACAGGGACATACAATGAGCAGTTCTTC. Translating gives CASSFGTGTYNEQFF.

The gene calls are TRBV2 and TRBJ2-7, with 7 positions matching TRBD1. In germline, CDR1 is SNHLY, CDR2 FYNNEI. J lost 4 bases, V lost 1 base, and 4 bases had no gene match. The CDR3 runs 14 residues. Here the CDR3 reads CASSEETGKYEQYF. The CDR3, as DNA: TGTGCCAGCAGTGAAGAGACAGGGAAATACGAGCAGTACTTC.

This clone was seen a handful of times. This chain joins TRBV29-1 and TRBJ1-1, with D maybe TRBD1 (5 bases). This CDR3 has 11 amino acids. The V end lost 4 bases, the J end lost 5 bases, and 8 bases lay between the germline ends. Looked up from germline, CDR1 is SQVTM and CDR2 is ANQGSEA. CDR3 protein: CSVGRGTEAFF. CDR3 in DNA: TGCAGCGTTGGGCGGGGGACTGAAGCTTTCTTT.

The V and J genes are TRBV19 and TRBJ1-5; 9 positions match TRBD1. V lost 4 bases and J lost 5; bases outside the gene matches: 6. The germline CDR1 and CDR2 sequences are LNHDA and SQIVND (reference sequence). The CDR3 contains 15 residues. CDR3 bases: TGTGCCAGTAGTAGAGGGACAGGGATCTATCAGCCCCAGCATTTT. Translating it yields CASSRGTGIYQPQHF. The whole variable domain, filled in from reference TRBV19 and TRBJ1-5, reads DGGITQSPKYLFRKEGQNVTLSCEQNLNHDAMYWYRQDPGQGLRLIYYSQIVNDFQKGDIAEGYSVSREKKESFPLTVTSAQKNPTAFYLCASSRGTGIYQPQHFGDGTRLSIL.

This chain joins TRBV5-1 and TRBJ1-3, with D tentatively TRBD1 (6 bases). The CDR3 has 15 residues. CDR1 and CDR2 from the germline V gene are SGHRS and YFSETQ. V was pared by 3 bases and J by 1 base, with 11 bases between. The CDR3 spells CASSSGQLSGNTIYF. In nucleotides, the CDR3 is TGCGCCAGCAGCTCAGGACAGCTTTCTGGAAACACCATATATTTT.

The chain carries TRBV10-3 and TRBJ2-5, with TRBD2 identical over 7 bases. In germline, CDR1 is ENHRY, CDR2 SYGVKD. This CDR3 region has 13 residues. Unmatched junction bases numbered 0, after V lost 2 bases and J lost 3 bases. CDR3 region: CAISEGGEETQYF. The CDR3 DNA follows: TGTGCCATCAGTGAGGGGGGGGAAGAGACCCAGTACTTC.